The rows below give T cell receptor beta chains drawn from one sample of a study of cytomegalovirus exposure and HLA in healthy donors. Assay: immunoSEQ multiplex PCR; the TCRdb copy retains only in-frame clones and omits some. The sample lists 110,000 or so clones; roughly 82% were seen once. The sample taken for sequencing was PBMCs. Receptor source: a woman between 40 and 50 years old in good health and CMV-seropositive. Both conserved end residues are part of each CDR3.

V gene: TRBV7-9
CDR3 protein: CASSFGAEAFF

V gene: TRBV6-5
CDR3 protein: CASSYSGDNGYTF

V gene: TRBV13
CDR3 protein: CASSLDRGSYNEQFF

V gene: TRBV27
CDR3 protein: CASRTRDRIPDTQYF

V gene: TRBV6-5
CDR3 protein: CASSYRGEAFF

V gene: TRBV6-5
CDR3 protein: CASTFGGLSGTQYF

V gene: TRBV2
CDR3 protein: CASTRRTANTEAFF

V gene: TRBV7-2
CDR3 protein: CATGRQDRGDAFF

V gene: TRBV2
CDR3 protein: CASNFGGGVYEQYF

V gene: TRBV7-9
CDR3 protein: CASSPGESYEQYF

V gene: TRBV19
CDR3 protein: CASASGGSSYEQYF

V gene: TRBV2
CDR3 protein: CASREGPLSSYEQYF

V gene: TRBV5-5
CDR3 protein: CASSLRETEAFF

V gene: TRBV6-6
CDR3 protein: CASSRRTGGHGYTF

V gene: TRBV27
CDR3 protein: CASSLSGTGPLEQYF

V gene: TRBV5-4
CDR3 protein: CASSLAPTNYGYTF

V gene: TRBV29-1
CDR3 protein: CSARLAVTDTQYF

V gene: TRBV7-9
CDR3 protein: CASSLGTASTDTQYF

V gene: TRBV5-6
CDR3 protein: CASSTGLAGGEQFF

V gene: TRBV18
CDR3 protein: CASSPAGASNQPQHF

V gene: TRBV19
CDR3 protein: CASKGGQGNQPQHF

V gene: TRBV4-3
CDR3 protein: CASSQPGLRPPDTQYF

V gene: TRBV13
CDR3 protein: CASSLVGQGETQYF

V gene: TRBV20-1
CDR3 protein: CSALLQTAQHF

V gene: TRBV13
CDR3 protein: CASSLDGEMTEAFF

V gene: TRBV5-1
CDR3 protein: CASSSLAGGGETQYF

V gene: TRBV2
CDR3 protein: CASSVTAFQETQYF

V gene: TRBV30
CDR3 protein: CAWSPGLGNTIYF

V gene: TRBV7-3
CDR3 protein: CASSPYRTSYNEQFF

V gene: TRBV4-2
CDR3 protein: CASSQVRGTEAFF

V gene: TRBV7-9
CDR3 protein: CASSSTTGDLNEKLFF

V gene: TRBV9
CDR3 protein: CASSVGGLAEYEQYF

V gene: TRBV29-1
CDR3 protein: CSVEGWGRGSYEQYF

V gene: TRBV18
CDR3 protein: CASSPSGLGNQPQHF

V gene: TRBV4-1
CDR3 protein: CASSQYPRTPTYNEQFF